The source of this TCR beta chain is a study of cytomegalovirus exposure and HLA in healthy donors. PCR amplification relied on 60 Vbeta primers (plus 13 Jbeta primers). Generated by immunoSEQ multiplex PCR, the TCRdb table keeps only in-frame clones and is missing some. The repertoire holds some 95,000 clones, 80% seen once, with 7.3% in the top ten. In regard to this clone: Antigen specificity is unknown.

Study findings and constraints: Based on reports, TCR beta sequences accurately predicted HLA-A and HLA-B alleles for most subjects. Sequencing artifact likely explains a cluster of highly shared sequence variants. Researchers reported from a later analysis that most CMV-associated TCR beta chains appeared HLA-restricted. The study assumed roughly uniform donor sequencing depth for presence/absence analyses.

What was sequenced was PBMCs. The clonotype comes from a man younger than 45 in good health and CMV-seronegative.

The CDR3 protein is CASSHLQGVRTEAFF. The CDR3 bases are TGTGCCAGCAGCCACCTACAGGGGGTTCGGACTGAAGCTTTCTTT. The chain recombines TRBV11-2 with TRBJ1-1, with 8 bases fitting TRBD1. Trimming cost V 5 bases and J 5 bases; bases outside gene matches: 10. CDR1 SGHAT and CDR2 FQNNGV come from the germline V gene. This CDR3 comprises 15 residues. Supplemented by reference TRBV11-2 and TRBJ1-1, the full variable domain reads EAGVAQSPRYKIIEKRQSVAFWCNPISGHATLYWYQQILGQGPKLLIQFQNNGVVDDSQLPKDRFSAERLKGVDSTLKIQPAKLEDSAVYLCASSHLQGVRTEAFFGQGTRLTVV.